Following are 25 T cell receptor beta chains from one sample sequenced in a study of blood T cells in healthy people across ages. Primers used in a second PCR of roughly 6 to 11 cycles were a sample-barcoded 5' primer and a J-beta primer mix. TCRdb reanalysed the 5' RACE reads using MiXCR and keeps one entry per CDR3 protein. In the table there are more than 650,000 distinct CDR3 sequences, approximately 21% of which are singletons. The source material was blood. The origin of the receptors is a man between 65 and 85 years old in good health.

To note about this clonotype: This may stem from a read error, because a much larger clone lies one nucleotide away. CDR3 protein: CASGLVKNTGELFF. DNA for the CDR3: TGCGCCAGCGGCTTGGTAAAGAACACCGGGGAGCTGTTTTTT. The rearrangement links TRBV4-1 to TRBJ2-2, with D unresolved. V was clipped by 8 bases and J by 1 base, with 11 bases between them. CDR3 length: 14 amino acids. CDR1 MGHRA and CDR2 YSYEKL come from the germline V gene.

The genes are TRBV20-1 and TRBJ1-2; D not resolved. Germline CDR1 reads DFQATT; CDR2 reads SNEGSKA (reference sequence). V was shortened by 1 base and J by 14 bases, with 17 bases between the two germline ends. The CDR3 is made up of 12 amino acids. The CDR3 loop reads CSARVSGRPSTF. CDR3 sequence (DNA): TGCAGTGCTAGAGTTTCCGGAAGGCCGTCAACCTTC.

This rearrangement joins TRBV29-1 to TRBJ2-5; 9 positions match TRBD2. CDR3 size: 15 residues. Germline trimming cut 4 bases from V and 1 base from J; bases unmatched to any gene: 7. Germline V gene lookup returns CDR1 SQVTM and CDR2 ANQGSEA. The CDR3 DNA follows: TGCAGCGTTGGAGGAGCGGGGGGTCTCCAAGAGACCCAGTACTTC. Protein sequence: CSVGGAGGLQETQYF.

CDR3 region: CASNPGANQETQYF. CDR3 coding DNA: TGTGCCAGCAATCCGGGCGCCAACCAAGAGACCCAGTACTTC. The rearrangement links TRBV3-1 to TRBJ2-5, with D uncertain. Germline V gene data show CDR1 as LGHDT and CDR2 as YNNKEL (reference sequence). The CDR3 has 14 residues. Trimming removed 7 bases from V and 0 bases from J, with 12 bases in between.

The chain employs TRBV2 and TRBJ2-3; 10 bases map to TRBD2. Germline trimming cut 5 bases from V and 1 base from J; bases unmatched to any gene: 6. Germline V gene lookup returns CDR1 SNHLY and CDR2 FYNNEI. This CDR3 has 16 residues. The CDR3 region is CASSYLAGEGTDTQYF. As DNA, the CDR3 is TGTGCCAGCAGTTACCTAGCGGGGGAAGGCACAGATACGCAGTATTTT.

This clonotype occurred many times. The V gene is TRBV7-9, the J gene TRBJ1-4; D not certain. Germline lookup yields CDR1 SEHNR and CDR2 FQNEAQ (reference sequence). The CDR3 loop spans 15 amino acids. Between the trimmed V and J ends, which lost 5 bases and 5 bases, there was a span of 15 bases. DNA of the CDR3: TGTGCCAGCAGCAGACCCGGGCTCACCAATGAAAAACTGTTTTTT. It encodes CASSRPGLTNEKLFF.

The V and J genes are TRBV5-1 and TRBJ1-1, with TRBD1 as a possible D gene (5 bases). CDR1 SGHRS and CDR2 YFSETQ come from the germline V gene. The CDR3 covers 15 residues. The ends were cut back, 4 bases at V and 4 bases at J, with 17 bases in the middle. DNA of the CDR3: TGCGCCAGCAGCCCGCTACAAGGAGGGGCCACTGAAGCTTTCTTT. Its protein product is CASSPLQGGATEAFF.

This clonotype was detected a few times. The chain joins TRBV7-8 to TRBJ2-5; D is possibly TRBD1 or TRBD2 (5 bases each). The end of the DNA aligns better with TRBJ2-7, so the J call may be wrong. In germline, CDR1 is SGHVS, CDR2 FQNEAQ. The CDR3 totals 16 residues. The CDR3 region is CASSLVGGRTSGEQYF. CDR3 bases: TGTGCCAGCAGCTTAGTTGGGGGACGGACTTCTGGCGAGCAGTACTTC.

This clonotype was counted at least ten times. V and J are TRBV5-1 and TRBJ1-6; D not certain. The CDR3 length is 12 residues. Between the trimmed V and J ends, which lost 2 bases and 7 bases, there was a span of 4 bases. CDR1 and CDR2 from the germline V gene are SGHRS and YFSETQ. CDR3 residues: CASSFENSPLHF. The CDR3 DNA reads TGCGCCAGCAGCTTTGAGAATTCACCCCTCCACTTT.

This clonotype has more than one count but fewer than ten. The rearrangement links TRBV24-1 to TRBJ2-2; possible D gene TRBD1, 5 bases. From germline, CDR1 is KGHDR and CDR2 SFDVKD. The CDR3 is 13 residues long. With 6 bases removed from V and 1 base from J, the gap between germline ends came to 5 bases. CDR3: CATSTGNTGELFF. The CDR3 DNA sequence: TGTGCCACCAGTACAGGGAACACCGGGGAGCTGTTTTTT.

A few counts support this clonotype. The V and J genes are TRBV5-1 and TRBJ1-3; a weak D match, TRBD1 (6 bases). Germline CDR1 SGHRS, CDR2 YFSETQ. Deletions cut 5 bases from V and 0 bases from J, with 9 bases between. The CDR3 sequence is 14 residues long. The CDR3 region has the DNA TGCGCCAGCAGTCCAGGGGACTCTGGAAACACCATATATTTT. Protein sequence: CASSPGDSGNTIYF.

This chain links TRBV5-1 with TRBJ2-5, with a weak D call TRBD2 (7 bases). Germline V lookup: CDR1 SGHRS, CDR2 YFSETQ. Trimming stripped 2 bases from V and 2 bases from J, with 13 bases between. CDR3 size: 15 residues. This CDR3 reads CASSLRGGGQETQYF. The CDR3, as DNA: TGCGCCAGCAGCTTAAGAGGGGGGGGACAAGAGACCCAGTACTTC.

The chain links TRBV19 to TRBJ2-1, with D uncertain. CDR1 and CDR2 from the germline V gene are LNHDA and SQIVND (reference sequence). This CDR3 contains 12 residues. V lost 6 bases and J 8 bases, leaving 11 bases between the germline ends. The CDR3 DNA reads TGTGCCAGTAGCCATCGGCTGGATGAGCAGTTCTTC. Protein: CASSHRLDEQFF.

This clonotype was counted a few times. The germline gene is not matched at one end of the junction; a read error may be the cause. V gene TRBV28 combines with J gene TRBJ1-2; no clear D. Germline V gene sequence: CDR1 MDHEN, CDR2 SYDVKM. This CDR3 has 11 residues. For the CDR3, the DNA is TGTGCCAGCGTAAATAACTATGGCTACATCTTC. This translates into CASVNNYGYIF.

The table lists this clonotype with many counts. The CDR3 loop reads CSVDAPTANGYTF. The DNA for the CDR3 is TGCAGCGTTGACGCTCCGACAGCGAATGGCTACACCTTC. The V call is TRBV29-1, the J call TRBJ1-2; a weak D match, TRBD1 (5 bases). The CDR3 contains 13 residues. CDR1 and CDR2 (germline): SQVTM, ANQGSEA. V was cut by 3 bases and J by 6 bases, with 14 bases left in between.

This clonotype has more than one count but fewer than ten. The gene calls are TRBV6-1 and TRBJ2-3; 8 bases map to TRBD2. CDR1 and CDR2 (germline): MNHNS, SASEGT. V gave up 7 bases and J gave up 4 bases; unmatched junction bases: 10. This CDR3 has 15 residues. The CDR3 region has the DNA TGTGCCAGCATTTCGGGGGGAGCGGGGGCAGATACGCAGTATTTT. Protein: CASISGGAGADTQYF.

The chain links TRBV28 to TRBJ2-7; TRBD2 might be the D (7 bases). The J call may be wrong; the DNA end is better matched by TRBJ2-1. This CDR3 has 18 residues. Germline values: CDR1 MDHEN, CDR2 SYDVKM. The CDR3 DNA follows: TGTGCCAGCAGTTTGGACCCCTCTCTGCGGGGGCCTGCATGGGAGCAGTTCTTC. It is translated as CASSLDPSLRGPAWEQFF.

This clonotype was found a few times. The chain employs TRBV2 and TRBJ2-7; D unresolved. The CDR3 is 14 residues long. Looked up from germline, CDR1 is SNHLY and CDR2 is FYNNEI. Trimming pared 4 bases from V and 0 bases from J, leaving 10 bases between. The CDR3 region is CASSVSPNSYEQYF. The CDR3 region has the DNA TGTGCCAGCAGTGTTAGTCCCAACTCCTACGAGCAGTACTTC. Using reference TRBV2 and TRBJ2-7 for the parts outside the CDR3, the full variable domain is EPEVTQTPSHQVTQMGQEVILRCVPISNHLYFYWYRQILGQKVEFLVSFYNNEISEKSEIFDDQFSVERPDGSNFTLKIRSTKLEDSAMYFCASSVSPNSYEQYFGPGTRLTVT.

In nucleotides, the CDR3 is TGTGCCAGCAAAAGGGACAGGGGCCTCACAGATACGCAGTATTTT. This translates into CASKRDRGLTDTQYF. This chain links TRBV6-6 with TRBJ2-3, with 10 bases fitting TRBD1. The germline V gene has CDR1 MNHNY and CDR2 SVGAGI (reference sequence). V was pared by 7 bases and J by 2 bases, with 6 bases of the junction left unmatched. The CDR3 runs to 15 residues.

The chain carries TRBV15 and TRBJ1-2; D possibly corresponds to TRBD1 (5 bases). This CDR3 has 15 residues. Germline V gives CDR1 LNHNV, CDR2 YYDKDF (reference sequence). Trimming pared 0 bases from V and 4 bases from J, leaving 12 bases between. The CDR3 DNA reads as TGTGCCACCAGCAGAGACGCAGGGTACAGCTATGGCTACACCTTC. Encoded protein: CATSRDAGYSYGYTF.

This chain joins TRBV24-1 and TRBJ2-1, with 8 bases that match TRBD2. J gave up 3 bases and V 4 bases, and 22 bases lay outside the gene matches. CDR1 is KGHDR, CDR2 SFDVKD, per germline. The CDR3 consists of 21 residues. CDR3 region: CATSEPPGGRASRSGYNEQFF. CDR3 nucleotide sequence: TGTGCCACCAGTGAACCTCCGGGGGGGAGGGCCTCGAGGTCGGGCTACAATGAGCAGTTCTTC.

This clonotype was counted a few times. V gene TRBV5-5 combines with J gene TRBJ2-3; 15 positions agree with TRBD2. CDR3 length equals 17 residues. V was clipped by 4 bases and J by 4 bases; unmatched bases: 7. Germline CDR1 is SGHKS and CDR2 is YYEKEE (reference sequence). CDR3 region: CASSIHGLAGGPDTQYF. The CDR3 coding sequence is TGTGCCAGCAGCATACATGGACTAGCGGGGGGGCCAGATACGCAGTATTTT.

The chain employs TRBV5-1 and TRBJ1-1; D remains unclear. Germline CDR1 is SGHRS and CDR2 is YFSETQ. Trimming shortened V by 2 bases and J by 1 base, and 12 bases separated the two germline ends. This CDR3 comprises 15 residues. The CDR3 region is CASSFIPRQNTEAFF. CDR3 DNA: TGCGCCAGCAGCTTTATCCCGCGGCAGAACACTGAAGCTTTCTTT. Full variable domain (rest looked up from reference TRBV5-1 and TRBJ1-1): KAGVTQTPRYLIKTRGQQVTLSCSPISGHRSVSWYQQTPGQGLQFLFEYFSETQRNKGNFPGRFSGRQFSNSRSEMNVSTLELGDSALYLCASSFIPRQNTEAFFGQGTRLTVV.

This clonotype was picked up many times. The chain has TRBV5-6 and TRBJ2-3, with D possibly matching TRBD2 (5 bases). CDR3 size: 14 residues. V lost 1 base to trimming and J lost 3 bases, with 9 bases between them. The germline V gene has CDR1 SGHDT and CDR2 YYEEEE. The CDR3 is CASSLSGNTDTQYF. DNA of the CDR3: TGTGCCAGCAGCTTGTCGGGGAATACAGATACGCAGTATTTT.

This chain joins TRBV21-1 and TRBJ2-7; the table names TRBD2, a call not compared with the DNA. TRBV21-1 is noted as a pseudogene. This CDR3 is built from 15 residues. CDR3 protein: CASSTRTSRIYEQYV. The CDR3 bases are TGTGCCAGCAGCACACGGACTAGCAGGATCTACGAGCAGTACGTC.